This T cell receptor beta chain was obtained from a study of vaccination effects on CD4 cells after COVID-19. Libraries were prepared by immunoSEQ multiplex PCR; TCRdb keeps only in-frame clonotypes and omits some of them. Of tens of thousands of clones listed, approximately 71% were seen once; the top ten hold roughly 10%. ViraFEST used viral peptide pools to expand antigen-specific CD4+ T cells before sequencing. An approximately nine-day culture period preceded the isolation of CD4+ T cells. Vaccine administered to participants consisted of two doses of either BNT162b2 or mRNA-1273. The CDR3 spans 11 residues. Germline values: CDR1 MNHEY, CDR2 SVGEGT. Trimming stripped 8 bases from V and 5 bases from J, with 9 bases between. Note on this clone: Its antigen is not known.

The gene calls are TRBV6-2 or TRBV6-3 and TRBJ2-5; D uncertain. The TCR originated in a human donor who received a COVID-19 vaccine. The sample consisted of CD4+ T cells from PBMCs cultured with HCoV-NL63 spike peptides, taken after COVID-19 vaccination. CDR3 loop: CASGRVETQYF. The CDR3 DNA reads TGTGCCAGCGGCCGGGTTGAGACCCAGTACTTC.